The 5 T cell receptor beta chains reported below all come from one sample, sequenced in a study of Graves' ophthalmopathy and Graves' hyperthyroidism. TCR beta CDR3 amplification used RNA transcripts. Second-round multiplex PCR came after first-round RT-PCR with HTBI primers. In TCRdb, the multiplex PCR reads were re-called with MiXCR into one record per CDR3 protein. The sample carries a few hundred thousand distinct CDR3 sequences, approximately 35% recorded once. Sequenced sample: peripheral blood or thyroid tissue (not recorded which). The receptors derive from an adult man with Graves' hyperthyroidism.

This clonotype was recorded at least ten times. The CDR3 region has the DNA TGTGCCACCTTTGATTCTCGGGATAACTATGGCTACACCTTC. It specifies CATFDSRDNYGYTF. The chain employs TRBV24-1 and TRBJ1-2, with D hard to call. Per germline, CDR1 KGHDR and CDR2 SFDVKD. Trimming removed 9 bases at V and 1 base at J, with 14 bases between. The CDR3 is 14 residues long.

The genes are TRBV7-2 and TRBJ2-2; possible D gene TRBD2, 5 bases. V lost 3 bases and J lost 6, with 17 bases in between. The CDR3 has 16 amino acids. CDR1 is SGHTA and CDR2 is FQGNSA in the germline V gene. The chain's CDR3 is CASSLVFRGGPGELFF. CDR3 sequence (DNA): TGTGCCAGCAGCTTGGTCTTCCGGGGTGGGCCCGGGGAGCTGTTTTTT.

This clonotype was recorded many times. The genes are TRBV19 and TRBJ1-4, with unresolved D. Per the germline V gene, CDR1 is LNHDA and CDR2 is SQIVND (reference sequence). Between the trimmed V and J ends, which lost 3 bases and 0 bases, there was a span of 11 bases. This CDR3 is 16 amino acids long. The CDR3 protein is CASSILRGATNEKLFF. The CDR3 region has the DNA TGTGCCAGTAGTATCTTGCGGGGAGCAACTAATGAAAAACTGTTTTTT.

This chain connects TRBV7-9 to TRBJ2-2; D unclear. From germline, CDR1 is SEHNR and CDR2 FQNEAQ (reference sequence). There are 14 residues in the CDR3. V lost 7 bases and J lost 1, with 10 bases in between. The CDR3 DNA sequence: TGTGCCAGCACGGTTGGGGAGAACACCGGGGAGCTGTTTTTT. It codes for CASTVGENTGELFF.

The chain employs TRBV29-1 and TRBJ2-7; 8 positions match TRBD1. Per the germline V gene, CDR1 is SQVTM and CDR2 is ANQGSEA. This CDR3 contains 13 residues. Losses at the gene ends were 6 bases for V and 9 bases for J; bases not matched to a gene: 13. The CDR3, as DNA: TGCAGCGTCCGAGGACAGGGATCCTTTGTGCAGTACTTC. This translates into CSVRGQGSFVQYF.